The source of this T cell receptor (beta chain) is a study of OX40 agonist ivuxolimab in advanced cancers. Study summary: As their treatment, patients were administered ivuxolimab, an agonistic anti-OX40 (CD134) antibody. Study-level points and caveats: Not determined was the antigen specificity of the expanded peripheral T cells.

As for this clone: Its target is not known.

From germline, CDR1 is SEHNR and CDR2 FQNEAQ (reference sequence). After removal of 6 bases from V and 0 bases from J, the junction contained 11 bases not matched to a gene. This CDR3 has 17 residues. Method: immunoSEQ multiplex PCR; TCRdb's copy keeps in-frame clones and lacks some. The sample has 60,000 to 85,000 clones; 80% to 90% are singletons. The clonotype comes from an adult with an advanced solid tumor such as melanoma, head and neck, liver or kidney cancer. J is TRBJ2-1 and V is TRBV7-9; 7 bases fit TRBD2. The input for sequencing was CD4+ or CD8+ T cells sorted from blood, taken in a trial of the OX40 agonist ivuxolimab. Here the CDR3 DNA reads TGTGCCAGCAGTTTCCAAGAGGGGAGGGGCTCCTACAATGAGCAGTTCTTC. Amino acids: CASSFQEGRGSYNEQFF.